This TCR beta chain appears in the sequencing data of a study of cytomegalovirus exposure and HLA in healthy donors. Study observations and caveats: The finding came from a later analysis; first-cohort TCR clusters tended to co-occur in the 130 or so validation repertoires. The study labeled about 160 TCR beta chains cytomegalovirus-associated.

The donors were members of the validation cohort comprising about 130 subjects, separate from the roughly 640-subject first cohort. TCRdb's copy holds only in-frame clones and misses some; the assay was immunoSEQ multiplex PCR. The sample shows some 110,000 clones, about nine tenths of them seen only once. This clone was counted a few times. Its antigen is not known. Germline V gene lookup returns CDR1 SNHLY and CDR2 FYNNEI. The CDR3 has 13 amino acids. V was clipped by 6 bases and J by 4 bases, with 12 bases between them. The source is a young man in good health and CMV-seronegative. The chain combines TRBV2 with TRBJ1-1; D possibly corresponds to TRBD1 (5 bases). Sequenced input: PBMCs. The CDR3 reads CASRDQGTTEAFF. The CDR3 coding sequence is TGTGCCAGCAGGGATCAGGGTACCACTGAAGCTTTCTTT.